These 5 T cell receptor beta chains originate from one sample sequenced in a study of T cells in Graves' hyperthyroidism and ophthalmopathy. Researchers amplified the TCR beta CDR3 regions from RNA transcripts. In the first-round RT-PCR of the TCR CDR3, the HTBI primer set was used. One entry per CDR3 protein, called by TCRdb with MiXCR from the multiplex PCR reads. The data hold a few hundred thousand distinct CDR3 sequences, with 22% observed a single time. The sequencing sample was made of blood. Every receptor here comes from a man aged 25-45 years with Graves' ophthalmopathy.

The chain joins TRBV15 to TRBJ1-2, with 7 bases identical to TRBD1. With 3 bases clipped from V and 8 bases from J, the junction kept 6 bases outside the gene matches. The length of the CDR3 is 13 residues. Germline CDR1 reads LNHNV; CDR2 reads YYDKDF (reference sequence). In DNA, the CDR3 is TGTGCCACCAGCAGGGACAGGCAAAGCGGCTACACCTTC. Its translation: CATSRDRQSGYTF. Full variable domain (outside the CDR3, taken from reference TRBV15 and TRBJ1-2): DAMVIQNPRYQVTQFGKPVTLSCSQTLNHNVMYWYQQKSSQAPKLLFHYYDKDFNNEADTPDNFQSRRPNTSFCFLDIRSPGLGDTAMYLCATSRDRQSGYTFGSGTRLTVV.

The chain employs TRBV28 and TRBJ2-5; a possible D gene is TRBD1 (6 bases). The germline V gene encodes CDR1 MDHEN and CDR2 SYDVKM. The V and J ends lost 5 bases and 7 bases respectively, with 17 bases between them. This CDR3 contains 14 residues. CDR3 amino acids: CASSHEGEWGTQYF. In nucleotides, the CDR3 is TGTGCCAGCAGTCATGAGGGGGAATGGGGGACCCAGTACTTC.

This clonotype was seen ten or more times. The CDR3 loop reads CASSERRDSLYSYNEQFF. In DNA, the CDR3 is TGTGCCAGCAGTGAGCGGCGGGACAGCCTATACTCCTACAATGAGCAGTTCTTC. The rearrangement joins TRBV2 to TRBJ2-1; D is possibly TRBD1 (7 bases). The ends were cut back, 3 bases at V and 0 bases at J, with 18 bases in the middle. This CDR3 is built from 18 residues. The germline CDR1 and CDR2 sequences are SNHLY and FYNNEI.

V and J are TRBV24-1 and TRBJ2-1; a possible D gene is TRBD1 (6 bases). V lost 8 bases and J 6 bases, leaving 13 bases between the germline ends. The germline CDR1 and CDR2 sequences are KGHDR and SFDVKD. The CDR3 covers 13 residues. The CDR3 here is CATKGRGGNEQFF. CDR3 nucleotides: TGTGCCACCAAGGGCAGGGGTGGCAATGAGCAGTTCTTC.

CDR3 in amino acids: CASKQIDQPQHF. The CDR3 nucleotides read TGTGCCAGCAAGCAGATAGATCAGCCCCAGCATTTT. This rearrangement joins TRBV28 to TRBJ1-5, with D unclear. Looked up from germline, CDR1 is MDHEN and CDR2 is SYDVKM. The length of the CDR3 is 12 residues. The V end was cut by 7 bases, the J end by 5 bases, with 9 bases between.